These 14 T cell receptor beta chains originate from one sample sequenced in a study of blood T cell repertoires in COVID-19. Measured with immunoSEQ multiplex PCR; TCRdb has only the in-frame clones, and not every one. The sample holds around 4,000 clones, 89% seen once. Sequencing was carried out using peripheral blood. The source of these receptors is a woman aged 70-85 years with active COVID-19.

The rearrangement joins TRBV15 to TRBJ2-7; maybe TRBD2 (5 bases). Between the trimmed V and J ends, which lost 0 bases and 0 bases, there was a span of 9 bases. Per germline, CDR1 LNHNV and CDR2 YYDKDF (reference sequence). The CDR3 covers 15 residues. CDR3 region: CATSRDGGSSYEQYF. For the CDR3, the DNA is TGTGCCACCAGCAGAGACGGAGGAAGCTCCTACGAGCAGTACTTC.

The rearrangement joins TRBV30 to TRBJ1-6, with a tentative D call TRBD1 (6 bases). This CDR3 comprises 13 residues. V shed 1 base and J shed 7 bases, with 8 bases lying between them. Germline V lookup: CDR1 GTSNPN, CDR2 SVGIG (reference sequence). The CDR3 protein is CAWSEDSNSPLHF. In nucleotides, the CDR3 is TGTGCCTGGAGTGAGGACAGCAATTCACCCCTCCACTTT.

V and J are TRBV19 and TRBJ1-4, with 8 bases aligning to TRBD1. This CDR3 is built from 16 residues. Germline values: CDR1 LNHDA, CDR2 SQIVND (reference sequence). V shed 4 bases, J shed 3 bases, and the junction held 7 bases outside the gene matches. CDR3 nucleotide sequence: TGTGCCAGTAGTACGAATACAGGGGGTTCTAATGAAAAACTGTTTTTT. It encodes CASSTNTGGSNEKLFF.

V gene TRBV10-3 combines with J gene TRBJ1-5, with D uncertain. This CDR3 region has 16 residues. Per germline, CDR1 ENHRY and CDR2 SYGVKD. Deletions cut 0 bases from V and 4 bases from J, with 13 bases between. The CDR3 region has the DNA TGTGCCATCAGTGAGTCTTCTCAGGTCCTGAATCAGCCCCAGCATTTT. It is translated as CAISESSQVLNQPQHF.

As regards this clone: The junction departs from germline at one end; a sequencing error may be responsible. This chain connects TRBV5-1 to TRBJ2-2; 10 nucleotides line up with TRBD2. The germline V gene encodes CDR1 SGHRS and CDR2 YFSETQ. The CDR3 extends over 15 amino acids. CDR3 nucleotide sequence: TGCGCCAGCAGCCAGGGACTAGCGAAAACCGGGGAGCTGTTTTTT. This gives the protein CASSQGLAKTGELFF. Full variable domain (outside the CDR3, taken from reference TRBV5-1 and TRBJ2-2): KAGVTQTPRYLIKTRGQQVTLSCSPISGHRSVSWYQQTPGQGLQFLFEYFSETQRNKGNFPGRFSGRQFSNSRSEMNVSTLELGDSALYLCASSQGLAKTGELFFGEGSRLTVL.

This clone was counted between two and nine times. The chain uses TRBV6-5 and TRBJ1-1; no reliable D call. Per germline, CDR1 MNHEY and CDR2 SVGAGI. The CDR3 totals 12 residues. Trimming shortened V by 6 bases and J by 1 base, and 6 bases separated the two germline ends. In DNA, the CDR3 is TGTGCCAGCAGCGAGGGGAACACTGAAGCTTTCTTT. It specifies CASSEGNTEAFF.

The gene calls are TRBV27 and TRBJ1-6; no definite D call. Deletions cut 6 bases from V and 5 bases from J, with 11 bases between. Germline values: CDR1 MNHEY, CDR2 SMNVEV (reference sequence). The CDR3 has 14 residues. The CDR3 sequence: CASRSGKNNSPLHF. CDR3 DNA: TGTGCCAGCAGGTCGGGGAAAAATAATTCACCCCTCCACTTT.

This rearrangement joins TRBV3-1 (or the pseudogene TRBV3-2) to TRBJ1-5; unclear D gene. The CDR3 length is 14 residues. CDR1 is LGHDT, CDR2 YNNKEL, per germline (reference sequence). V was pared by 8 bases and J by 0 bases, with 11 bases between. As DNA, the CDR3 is TGTGCCAGCTCCGGCGGGAATAGCAATCAGCCCCAGCATTTT. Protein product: CASSGGNSNQPQHF.

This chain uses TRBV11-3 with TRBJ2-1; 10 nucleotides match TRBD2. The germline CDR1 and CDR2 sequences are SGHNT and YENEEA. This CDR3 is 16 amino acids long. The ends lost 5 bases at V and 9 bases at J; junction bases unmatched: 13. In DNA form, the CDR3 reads TGTGCCAGCAGCCCACTAGCGGGGAGTGAAAACCTTGAGCAGTTCTTC. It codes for CASSPLAGSENLEQFF. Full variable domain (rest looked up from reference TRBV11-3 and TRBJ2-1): EAGVVQSPRYKIIEKKQPVAFWCNPISGHNTLYWYLQNLGQGPELLIRYENEEAVDDSQLPKDRFSAERLKGVDSTLKIQPAELGDSAVYLCASSPLAGSENLEQFFGPGTRLTVL.

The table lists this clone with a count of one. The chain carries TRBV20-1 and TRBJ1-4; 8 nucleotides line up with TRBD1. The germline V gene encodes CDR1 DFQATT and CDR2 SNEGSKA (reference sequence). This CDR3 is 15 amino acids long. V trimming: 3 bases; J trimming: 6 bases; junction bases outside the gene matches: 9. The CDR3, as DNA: TGCAGTGCTAGTTCGACAGGGGCCGTAGATGAAAAACTGTTTTTT. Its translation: CSASSTGAVDEKLFF.

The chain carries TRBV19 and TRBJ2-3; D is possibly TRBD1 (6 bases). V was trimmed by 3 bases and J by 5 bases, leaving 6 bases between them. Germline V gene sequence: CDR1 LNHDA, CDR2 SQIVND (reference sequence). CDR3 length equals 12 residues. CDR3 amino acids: CASSIRGDTQYF. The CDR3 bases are TGTGCCAGTAGTATCAGGGGAGATACGCAGTATTTT.

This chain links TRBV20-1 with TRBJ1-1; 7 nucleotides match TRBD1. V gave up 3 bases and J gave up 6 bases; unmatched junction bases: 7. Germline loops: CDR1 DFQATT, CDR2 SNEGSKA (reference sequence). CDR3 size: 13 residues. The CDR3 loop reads CSASEGARAEAFF. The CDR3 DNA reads TGCAGTGCTAGTGAGGGGGCAAGGGCTGAAGCTTTCTTT.

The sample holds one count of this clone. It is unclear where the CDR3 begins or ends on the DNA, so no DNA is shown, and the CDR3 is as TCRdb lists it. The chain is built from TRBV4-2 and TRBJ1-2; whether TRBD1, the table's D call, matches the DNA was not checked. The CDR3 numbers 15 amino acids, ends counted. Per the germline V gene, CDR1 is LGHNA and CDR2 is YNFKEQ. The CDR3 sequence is CASSQDLFAAGSDTF.

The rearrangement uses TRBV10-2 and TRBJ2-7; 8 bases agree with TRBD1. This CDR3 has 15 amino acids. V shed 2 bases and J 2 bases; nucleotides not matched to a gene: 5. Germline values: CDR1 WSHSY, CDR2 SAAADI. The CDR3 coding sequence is TGCGCCAGCAGTGAGGGGGACAGGCAGGCCTACGAGCAGTACTTC. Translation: CASSEGDRQAYEQYF.